A selection of T cell receptor beta chains follows, all from one sample in a study of metastatic and nonmetastatic thyroid tumors. With MiXCR, TCRdb called clones anew from the PCR reads. This sample has tens of thousands of clones, with approximately 22% found just once. Sequences were obtained from blood. Every receptor here comes from a female donor with papillary thyroid cancer or a benign thyroid nodule (not recorded which). Some clones in this sample may be carry-over from other donors' samples. Both conserved end residues are part of each CDR3. D genes are given only for firm matches. Clone size is shown for a subset of rows, as once, few, many or a class of expanded clone.

J gene,D gene,clone size,V gene,CDR3 DNA,CDR3 protein
TRBJ2-2,-,many,TRBV10-2,TGCGCCAGCAGGACTAGGAACACCGGGGAGCTGTTTTTT,CASRTRNTGELFF
TRBJ2-1,-,many,TRBV5-1,TGCGCCAGCAGCCCGTCGAGGGAGCAGTTCTTC,CASSPSREQFF
TRBJ2-7,-,-,TRBV6-2/TRBV6-3,TGTGCCAGCAGTTACCCCCTTTCCGGGACACCCCCCTACGAGCAGTACTTC,CASSYPLSGTPPYEQYF
TRBJ2-1,-,few,TRBV24-1,TGTGCCACCAGTGACACCGGGACCGGACTCTACAATGAGCAGTTCTTC,CATSDTGTGLYNEQFF
TRBJ2-6,TRBD2,many,TRBV9,TGTGCCAGCAGCGTAAGGAGCGGGAGCTCTGGGGCCAACGTCCTGACTTTC,CASSVRSGSSGANVLTF
TRBJ2-4,-,many,TRBV19,TGTGCCAGTAATCTGGGGAGTGAGAAAAACATTCAGTACTTC,CASNLGSEKNIQYF
TRBJ1-2,-,many,TRBV6-1,TGTGCCAGCAGTGAAAACGGAGGGTATGGCTACACCTTC,CASSENGGYGYTF
TRBJ1-1,-,medium-sized,TRBV5-1,TGCGCCAGCAGCTTGGGTGGCCCCACTGAAGCTTTCTTT,CASSLGGPTEAFF
TRBJ1-3,TRBD1,once,TRBV7-2,TGTGCCAGCATCTCATCTACAGGGGCTGGAAACACCATATATTTC,CASISSTGAGNTIYF
TRBJ2-7,-,many,TRBV28,TGTGCCAGCAGAGTCGGGTCCCTAGCGAGGGATCACGAGCAGTACTTC,CASRVGSLARDHEQYF
TRBJ2-1,-,-,TRBV11-1,TGTGCCAGCAGCCTAGACAGTTGGAACTACAATGAGCAGTTCTTC,CASSLDSWNYNEQFF
TRBJ2-1,TRBD2,many,TRBV7-9,TGTGCCAGTGGGACTAACAATGAGCAGTTCTTC,CASGTNNEQFF
TRBJ1-4,-,many,TRBV6-2/TRBV6-3,TGTGCCAGCAGCTCCGAAACTCGGGAGACTAATGAAAAACTGTTTTTT,CASSSETRETNEKLFF
TRBJ2-3,TRBD2,many,TRBV4-2,TGTGCCAGCAGCCAGGGACTAGCGGTCACAGATACGCAGTATTTT,CASSQGLAVTDTQYF
TRBJ2-2,TRBD1,many,TRBV29-1,TGCAGCGCATCGACAGGGACCTACACCGGGGAGCTGTTTTTT,CSASTGTYTGELFF
TRBJ1-4,-,many,TRBV28,TGTGCCAGCAGGGCAGAAGTTAATGAAAAACTGTTTTTT,CASRAEVNEKLFF
TRBJ1-2,-,-,TRBV2,TGTGCCAGCAGACGGACATCCTCCTATGGCTACACCTTC,CASRRTSSYGYTF
TRBJ1-5,-,many,TRBV15,TGTGCCACCAGCAGGATAGACGGGGGGAATCAGCCCCAGCATTTT,CATSRIDGGNQPQHF
TRBJ2-3,-,many,TRBV29-1,TGCAGCGTTGAAGATCCCACCCCCGCAGATACGCAGTATTTT,CSVEDPTPADTQYF
TRBJ1-6,TRBD1,few,TRBV28,TGTGCCAGCAGTTTATGGTCGGGACAGAATTCACCCCTCCACTTT,CASSLWSGQNSPLHF
TRBJ1-3,-,many,TRBV28,TGTGCCAGCAGTTTTGCGTCAGGCGACACCATATATTTT,CASSFASGDTIYF
TRBJ2-5,-,many,TRBV5-1,TGCGCCAGTTTTGGGGGCCCTACCGTGGAGACCCAGTACTTC,CASFGGPTVETQYF
TRBJ1-2,TRBD1,many,TRBV19,TGTGCCAGTAGATCCGACAGGGTGGATGGCTACACCTTC,CASRSDRVDGYTF
TRBJ1-6,-,many,TRBV6-1,TGTGCCAGCTCTTCTGGCCAGTCTTTACCCCTCCACTTT,CASSSGQSLPLHF
TRBJ1-3,TRBD1,many,TRBV30,TGTGCCTTCACAGGGGGATCTGGAAACACCATATATTTT,CAFTGGSGNTIYF
TRBJ2-3,-,many,TRBV27,TGTGCCAGCAGTTTAGGGCCAGTCACAACAGATACGCAGTATTTT,CASSLGPVTTDTQYF
TRBJ2-7,TRBD2,many,TRBV20-1,TGCAGTGCTGTTCTAGCGGGATTGAACGAGCAGTACTTC,CSAVLAGLNEQYF